Presented here are 5 T cell receptor beta chains from one specimen sequenced in a study of shared clonotypes between healthy human individuals. Data came from immunoSEQ multiplex PCR; TCRdb stores just in-frame clones and leaves some out. The sample consists of millions of clones, around 90% of them appearing once. Sequences were obtained from naive CD4+ T cells sorted from blood. Noted subset: CD45RA+ positively selected. The receptors derive from a man aged 18 to 29 in good health.

This chain uses TRBV2 with TRBJ1-2; 7 bases agree with TRBD1. CDR3 length: 13 amino acids. The junction had 4 bases not matched to a gene; V was cut back by 2 bases and J by 7 bases. Germline loops: CDR1 SNHLY, CDR2 FYNNEI. CDR3 coding DNA: TGTGCCAGCAGTGAAAGGGGGCAAGGTGGCTACACCTTC. Its protein is CASSERGQGGYTF. Supplemented by reference TRBV2 and TRBJ1-2, the full variable domain reads EPEVTQTPSHQVTQMGQEVILRCVPISNHLYFYWYRQILGQKVEFLVSFYNNEISEKSEIFDDQFSVERPDGSNFTLKIRSTKLEDSAMYFCASSERGQGGYTFGSGTRLTVV.

V and J are TRBV11-1 and TRBJ2-5; TRBD1 matches 10 bases. CDR1 and CDR2 from the germline V gene are SGHAT and FQDESV (reference sequence). J lost 4 bases, V lost 4 bases, and 6 bases had no gene match. The CDR3 is made up of 15 amino acids. The CDR3 bases are TGTGCCAGCAGCTGGACAGGGGGTACTAGAGAGACCCAGTACTTC. Translated: CASSWTGGTRETQYF.

The chain carries TRBV19 and TRBJ2-7; weak D call: TRBD2 (5 bases). Germline V gene sequence: CDR1 LNHDA, CDR2 SQIVND (reference sequence). CDR3 length equals 15 residues. Trimming pared 3 bases from V and 2 bases from J, leaving 14 bases between. The CDR3 here is CASSIYGIAPYEQYF. As DNA, the CDR3 is TGTGCCAGTAGTATCTACGGGATAGCACCCTACGAGCAGTACTTC.

This rearrangement joins TRBV5-1 to TRBJ1-6, with TRBD1 matching over 8 bases. The germline V gene has CDR1 SGHRS and CDR2 YFSETQ. CDR3 length: 15 residues. J was trimmed by 7 bases and V by 2 bases; bases with no gene match: 5. The CDR3 DNA reads TGCGCCAGCAGCTTAAGGGACAGGAAAAATTCACCCCTCCACTTT. Amino acid sequence: CASSLRDRKNSPLHF.

As DNA, the CDR3 is TGTGCCAGCAGCTTAGCTCCGGGACTAGCGGGTGAGCAGTACTTC. Its protein product is CASSLAPGLAGEQYF. The rearrangement joins TRBV7-2 to TRBJ2-7; 12 bases match TRBD2. CDR3 size: 15 residues. The ends lost 0 bases at V and 7 bases at J; junction bases unmatched: 4. From germline, CDR1 is SGHTA and CDR2 FQGNSA.